A single sample is the source of the 18 T cell receptor beta chains below, sequenced in a study of neurological immune-mediated disorders. From the 5' RACE reads, TCRdb called clonotypes with MiXCR, one entry per CDR3 protein. The sample consists of around 79,000 distinct CDR3 sequences, around an eighth of them appearing once. Material: PBMCs. These receptors all come from a woman aged 45-65 years in good health.

The table lists this clonotype with many counts. The chain joins TRBV7-2 to TRBJ2-1, with 7 bases that match TRBD2. The V gene's germline CDR1 is SGHTA and CDR2 FQGNSA. V lost 1 base and J lost 1; bases outside the gene matches: 10. The CDR3 contains 18 residues. CDR3 coding DNA: TGTGCCAGCAGCTTAGACCCCTCCGGGACTACATCCTACAATGAGCAGTTCTTC. It specifies CASSLDPSGTTSYNEQFF.

This clonotype was seen a handful of times. This rearrangement joins TRBV11-2 to TRBJ2-1; 7 nucleotides match TRBD2. The CDR3 runs to 15 residues. Germline CDR1 and CDR2: SGHAT and FQNNGV. V gave up 2 bases and J gave up 8 bases; unmatched junction bases: 9. CDR3 in amino acids: CASSLNTGGRDEQFF. For the CDR3, the DNA is TGTGCCAGCAGCTTAAATACGGGGGGAAGGGATGAGCAGTTCTTC.

A few counts support this clonotype. CDR3 DNA: TGCGCCAGCAGCTTGGCCCCGACAGGGTTGAACACTGAAGCTTTCTTT. Protein product: CASSLAPTGLNTEAFF. The chain uses TRBV5-1 and TRBJ1-1; 7 bases match TRBD1. V gave up 0 bases and J gave up 0 bases; unmatched junction bases: 5. Germline loops: CDR1 SGHRS, CDR2 YFSETQ. This CDR3 comprises 16 residues.

This clonotype showed up many times. The V call is TRBV4-2, the J call TRBJ2-7; 8 positions agree with TRBD1. V was clipped by 4 bases and J by 2 bases; unmatched bases: 10. The CDR3 length is 16 residues. The V gene's germline CDR1 is LGHNA and CDR2 YNFKEQ. This CDR3 reads CASSLVGGQETYEQYF. As DNA, the CDR3 is TGTGCCAGCAGCCTCGTAGGGGGACAGGAAACCTACGAGCAGTACTTC.

This clonotype appeared many times. The chain combines TRBV20-1 with TRBJ1-3; D is uncertain. The CDR3 totals 13 residues. Trimming pared 0 bases from V and 2 bases from J, leaving 5 bases between. Germline CDR1 DFQATT, CDR2 SNEGSKA (reference sequence). The CDR3 nucleotides are TGCAGTGCTAGAGATGGGGCTGGAAACACCATATATTTT. Translation: CSARDGAGNTIYF.

This clonotype was found many times. The chain joins TRBV9 to TRBJ2-5; D call uncertain. CDR1 and CDR2 (germline): SGDLS, YYNGEE. CDR3 length equals 13 residues. V lost 0 bases and J lost 5, with 8 bases in between. The CDR3 here is CASSVASWETQYF. CDR3 DNA: TGTGCCAGCAGCGTAGCCAGCTGGGAGACCCAGTACTTC.

This clonotype was picked up many times. The chain links TRBV7-2 to TRBJ1-1, with D tentatively TRBD1 (6 bases). The CDR3 sequence is 15 residues long. Trimming took 5 bases from V and 6 from J, leaving 19 bases between them. Germline V CDR1 and CDR2: SGHTA, FQGNSA. CDR3 bases: TGTGCCAGCAGCCCAGCGGCGGGGGCTAGGTCTGAAGCTTTCTTT. As protein: CASSPAAGARSEAFF.

This clonotype occurred many times. V and J are TRBV5-1 and TRBJ2-1; the match to TRBD2 covers 14 bases. The CDR3 runs to 17 residues. CDR1 is SGHRS and CDR2 is YFSETQ in the germline V gene. V lost 0 bases to trimming and J lost 8 bases; unmatched junction nucleotides: 7. This CDR3 reads CASSLGLAGGLVYEQFF. CDR3 DNA: TGCGCCAGCAGCTTGGGACTAGCGGGAGGGCTAGTCTATGAGCAGTTCTTC.

This clonotype came up many times. V and J are TRBV7-2 and TRBJ2-3, with no clear D. The germline CDR1 and CDR2 sequences are SGHTA and FQGNSA. There are 16 residues in the CDR3. The ends were cut back, 1 base at V and 1 base at J, with 12 bases in the middle. The CDR3 region has the DNA TGTGCCAGCAGCTTAGGGGCCAACCGCGGCACAGATACGCAGTATTTT. This encodes CASSLGANRGTDTQYF.

This clonotype showed up many times. This chain connects TRBV5-1 to TRBJ1-1; D ambiguous. Trimming cost V 4 bases and J 1 base, with 8 bases left between them. The CDR3 is 13 residues long. In germline, CDR1 is SGHRS, CDR2 YFSETQ. In nucleotides, the CDR3 is TGCGCCAGCAGCCGAGAGACGAACACTGAAGCTTTCTTT. This translates into CASSRETNTEAFF.

V gene TRBV5-1 combines with J gene TRBJ2-7; 8 positions agree with TRBD2. Germline CDR1 and CDR2: SGHRS and YFSETQ. This CDR3 is 15 amino acids long. With 2 bases clipped from V and 4 bases from J, the junction kept 8 bases outside the gene matches. CDR3 in amino acids: CASSFISGGGYEQYF. The CDR3 nucleotides read TGCGCCAGCAGCTTCATATCGGGAGGGGGGTACGAGCAGTACTTC.

This clonotype was found many times. V is TRBV7-2 and J is TRBJ2-3; TRBD2 matches at 7 bases. The CDR3 runs 16 residues. Germline CDR1 SGHTA, CDR2 FQGNSA. Trimming removed 5 bases from V and 0 bases from J; junction bases left unmatched: 8. CDR3 sequence (DNA): TGTGCCAGCAGCGCCCGACTAGCCGCTAGCACAGATACGCAGTATTTT. It encodes CASSARLAASTDTQYF.

In this sample, this clonotype turned up many times. This chain uses TRBV7-8 with TRBJ1-5; 7 positions match TRBD1. Germline values: CDR1 SGHVS, CDR2 FQNEAQ. The CDR3 is made up of 14 amino acids. Unmatched junction bases numbered 4, after V lost 5 bases and J lost 3 bases. The CDR3 spells CASSVTGINQPQHF. CDR3 coding DNA: TGTGCCAGCAGCGTGACAGGGATCAATCAGCCCCAGCATTTT. Looking up the rest from reference TRBV7-8 and TRBJ1-5 gives the full variable domain: GAGVSQSPRYKVAKRGQDVALRCDPISGHVSLFWYQQALGQGPEFLTYFQNEAQLDKSGLPSDRFFAERPEGSVSTLKIQRTQQEDSAVYLCASSVTGINQPQHFGDGTRLSIL.

This clonotype was seen at least ten times. The chain combines TRBV28 with TRBJ2-1; TRBD2 matches at 7 bases. Germline lookup yields CDR1 MDHEN and CDR2 SYDVKM. CDR3 length equals 14 residues. After removal of 5 bases from V and 8 bases from J, the junction contained 9 bases not matched to a gene. Here the CDR3 DNA reads TGTGCCAGCAGTCCTAGCGGAGGGTCCGATGAGCAGTTCTTC. Its translation: CASSPSGGSDEQFF.

This clonotype was observed at least ten times. The chain employs TRBV9 and TRBJ2-5, with a tentative D call TRBD2 (5 bases). CDR1 SGDLS and CDR2 YYNGEE come from the germline V gene. V was shortened by 2 bases and J by 5 bases, with 13 bases between the two germline ends. CDR3 length: 14 residues. The CDR3 is CASSVTSVPETQYF. The CDR3 DNA follows: TGTGCCAGCAGCGTCACTAGTGTGCCGGAGACCCAGTACTTC. Supplemented by reference TRBV9 and TRBJ2-5, the full variable domain reads DSGVTQTPKHLITATGQRVTLRCSPRSGDLSVYWYQQSLDQGLQFLIQYYNGEERAKGNILERFSAQQFPDLHSELNLSSLELGDSALYFCASSVTSVPETQYFGPGTRLLVL.

This clonotype was detected ten times or more. The chain has TRBV4-1 and TRBJ2-7, with TRBD1 matching 9 bases. CDR1 and CDR2 from the germline V gene are MGHRA and YSYEKL. The V segment lost 5 bases and the J segment 3 bases; nucleotides outside the gene matches: 8. CDR3 length: 15 amino acids. The CDR3 DNA reads as TGCGCCAGCAGCTTACAGGGGGCGTCGGACTACGAGCAGTACTTC. Translating it yields CASSLQGASDYEQYF.

This clonotype was counted ten times or more. A junction end diverges from the germline sequence, so it may reflect a read error. The DNA of the CDR3 is TGTGCCAGCAGGACCATCGACAGTCCCCTCGCCTTC. This codes for CASRTIDSPLAF. V gene TRBV27 combines with J gene TRBJ2-7, with D possibly matching TRBD1 (5 bases). The CDR3 covers 12 residues. CDR1 and CDR2 (germline): MNHEY, SMNVEV (reference sequence).

This clonotype was detected many times. The chain is built from TRBV9 and TRBJ1-1; unclear D gene. The CDR3 is 13 residues long. Between the trimmed V and J ends, which lost 0 bases and 5 bases, there was a span of 8 bases. Looked up from germline, CDR1 is SGDLS and CDR2 is YYNGEE. The CDR3 sequence is CASSVEVWTEAFF. The CDR3 DNA is TGTGCCAGCAGCGTAGAAGTCTGGACTGAAGCTTTCTTT.